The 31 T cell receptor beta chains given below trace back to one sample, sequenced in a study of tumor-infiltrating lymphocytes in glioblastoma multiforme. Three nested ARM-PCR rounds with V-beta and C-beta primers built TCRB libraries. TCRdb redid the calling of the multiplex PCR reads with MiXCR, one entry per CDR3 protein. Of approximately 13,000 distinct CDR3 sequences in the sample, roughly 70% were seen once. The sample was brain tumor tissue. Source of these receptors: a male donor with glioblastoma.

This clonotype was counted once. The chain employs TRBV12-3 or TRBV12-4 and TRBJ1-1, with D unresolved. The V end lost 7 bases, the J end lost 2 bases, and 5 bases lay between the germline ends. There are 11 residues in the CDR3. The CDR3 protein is CASIPNTEAFF. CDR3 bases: TGTGCCAGCATCCCTAACACTGAAGCTTTCTTT.

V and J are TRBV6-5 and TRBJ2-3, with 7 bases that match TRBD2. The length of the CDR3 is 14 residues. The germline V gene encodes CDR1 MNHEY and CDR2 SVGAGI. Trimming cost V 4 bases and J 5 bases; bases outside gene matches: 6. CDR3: CASSLTSRGDTQYF. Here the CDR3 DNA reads TGTGCCAGCAGTTTGACTAGCAGAGGAGATACGCAGTATTTT.

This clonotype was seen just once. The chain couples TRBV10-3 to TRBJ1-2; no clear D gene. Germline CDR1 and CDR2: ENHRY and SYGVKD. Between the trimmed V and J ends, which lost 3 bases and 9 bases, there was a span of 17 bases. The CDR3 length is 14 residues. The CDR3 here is CAISDSLGSDSYTF. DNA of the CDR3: TGTGCCATCAGTGACTCACTGGGGTCAGATAGCTACACCTTC.

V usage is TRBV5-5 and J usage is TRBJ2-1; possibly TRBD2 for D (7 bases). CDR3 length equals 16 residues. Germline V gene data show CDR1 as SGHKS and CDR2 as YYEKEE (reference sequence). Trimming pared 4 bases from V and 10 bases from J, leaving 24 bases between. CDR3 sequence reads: CASSHRIGGGGEEQFF. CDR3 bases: TGTGCCAGCAGCCATCGGATCGGCGGGGGCGGAGAGGAGCAGTTCTTC.

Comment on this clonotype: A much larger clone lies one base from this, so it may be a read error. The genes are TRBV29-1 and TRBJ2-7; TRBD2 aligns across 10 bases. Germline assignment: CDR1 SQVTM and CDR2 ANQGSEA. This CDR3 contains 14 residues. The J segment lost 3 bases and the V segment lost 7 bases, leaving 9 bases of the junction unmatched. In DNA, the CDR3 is TGCAGCGCCGCAGGGCTAGCGGGGGTCTACGAGCAGTACTTC. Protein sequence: CSAAGLAGVYEQYF.

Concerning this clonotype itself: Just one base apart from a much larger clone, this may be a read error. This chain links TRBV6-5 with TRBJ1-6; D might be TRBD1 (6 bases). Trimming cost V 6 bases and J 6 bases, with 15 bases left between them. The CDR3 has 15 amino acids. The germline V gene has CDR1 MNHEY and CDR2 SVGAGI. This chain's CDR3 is CASSRDTSCNSPLHF. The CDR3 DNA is TGTGCCAGCAGCCGGGACACAAGCTGTAATTCACCCCTCCACTTT.

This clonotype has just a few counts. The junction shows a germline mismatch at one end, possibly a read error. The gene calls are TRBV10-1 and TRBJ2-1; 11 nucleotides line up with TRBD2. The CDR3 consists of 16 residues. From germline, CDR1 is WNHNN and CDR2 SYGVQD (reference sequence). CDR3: CASRESGTSGSNEQFF. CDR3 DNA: TGCGCCAGCAGAGAGTCGGGCACTAGCGGGAGCAATGAGCAGTTCTTC.

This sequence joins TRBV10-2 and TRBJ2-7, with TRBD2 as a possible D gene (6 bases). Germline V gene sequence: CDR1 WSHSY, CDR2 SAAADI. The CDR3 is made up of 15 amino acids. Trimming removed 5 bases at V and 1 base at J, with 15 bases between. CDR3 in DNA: TGCGCCAGCAGTCCTGAGCGGGTCTCATCCTACGAGCAGTACTTC. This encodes CASSPERVSSYEQYF.

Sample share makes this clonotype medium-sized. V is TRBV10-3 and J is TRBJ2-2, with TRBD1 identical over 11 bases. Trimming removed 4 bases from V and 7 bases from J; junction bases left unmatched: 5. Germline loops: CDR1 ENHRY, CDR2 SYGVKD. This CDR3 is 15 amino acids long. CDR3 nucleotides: TGTGCCATCAGTGGTTGGACAGGGGGCGACGGGGAGCTGTTTTTT. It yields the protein CAISGWTGGDGELFF.

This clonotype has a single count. The CDR3, as DNA: TGTGCCAGCAGTCACCCCGGGACCTACGAGCAGTACTTC. Protein product: CASSHPGTYEQYF. The V call is TRBV6-5, the J call TRBJ2-7; possible D gene TRBD2, 5 bases. The CDR3 spans 13 residues. CDR1 and CDR2 from the germline V gene are MNHEY and SVGAGI. The V and J ends lost 5 bases and 2 bases respectively, with 10 bases between them.

The CDR3 DNA reads TGTGCCAGCAGTTACGGTCGGGTGGTAAGGTACGAGCAGTACTTC. Translation: CASSYGRVVRYEQYF. This chain uses TRBV6-5 with TRBJ2-7; the D is unclear. Between the trimmed V and J ends, which lost 2 bases and 4 bases, there was a span of 15 bases. CDR1 MNHEY and CDR2 SVGAGI come from the germline V gene. The CDR3 covers 15 residues.

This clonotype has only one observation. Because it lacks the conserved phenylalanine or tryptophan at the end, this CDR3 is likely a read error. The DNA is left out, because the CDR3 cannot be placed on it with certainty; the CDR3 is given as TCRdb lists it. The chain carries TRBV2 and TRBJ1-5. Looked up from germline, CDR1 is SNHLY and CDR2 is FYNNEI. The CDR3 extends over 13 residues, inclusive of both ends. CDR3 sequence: CASSERTRARGHL.

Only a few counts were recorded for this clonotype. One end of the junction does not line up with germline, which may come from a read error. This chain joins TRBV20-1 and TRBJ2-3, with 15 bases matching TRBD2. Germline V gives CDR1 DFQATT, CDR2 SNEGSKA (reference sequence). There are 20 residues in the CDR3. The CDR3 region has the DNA TGCAGTGCTAGTCGCCCCGGACTAGCGGGAGGGCCTAGTAGCACAGGTACGCAGTACTTT. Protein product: CSASRPGLAGGPSSTGTQYF.

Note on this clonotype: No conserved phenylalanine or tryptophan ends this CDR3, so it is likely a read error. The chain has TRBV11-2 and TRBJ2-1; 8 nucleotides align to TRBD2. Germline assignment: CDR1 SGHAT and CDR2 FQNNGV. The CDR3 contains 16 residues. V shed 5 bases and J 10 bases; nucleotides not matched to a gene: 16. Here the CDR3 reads CASSLYKREWDHEQFL. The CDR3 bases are TGTGCCAGCAGCCTATATAAGCGGGAGTGGGACCACGAGCAGTTCTTA.

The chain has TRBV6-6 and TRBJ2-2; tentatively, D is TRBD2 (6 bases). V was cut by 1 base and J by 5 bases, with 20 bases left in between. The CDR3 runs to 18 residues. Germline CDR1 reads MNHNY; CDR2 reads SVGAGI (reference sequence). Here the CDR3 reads CASSYWGIRRERTGELFF. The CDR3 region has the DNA TGTGCCAGCAGTTACTGGGGGATTAGACGGGAGCGAACCGGGGAGCTGTTTTTT.

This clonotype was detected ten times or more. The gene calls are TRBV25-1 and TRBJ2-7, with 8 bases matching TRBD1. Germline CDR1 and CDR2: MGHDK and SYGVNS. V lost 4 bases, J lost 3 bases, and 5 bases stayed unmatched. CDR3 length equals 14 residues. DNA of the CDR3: TGTGCCAGCAGTGGCGGACAGGGAGGCTACGAGCAGTACTTC. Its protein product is CASSGGQGGYEQYF.

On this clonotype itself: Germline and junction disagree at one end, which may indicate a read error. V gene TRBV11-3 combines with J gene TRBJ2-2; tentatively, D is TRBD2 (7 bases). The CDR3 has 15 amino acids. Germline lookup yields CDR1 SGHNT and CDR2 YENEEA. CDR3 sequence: CANSLGGTNTGELFF. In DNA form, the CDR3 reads TGTGCCAACAGCTTAGGGGGGACTAACACCGGGGAGCTTTTTTTT.

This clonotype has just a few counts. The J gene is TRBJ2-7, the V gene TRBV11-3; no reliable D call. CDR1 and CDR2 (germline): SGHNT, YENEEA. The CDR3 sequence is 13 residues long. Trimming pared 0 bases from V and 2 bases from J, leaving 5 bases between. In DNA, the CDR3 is TGTGCCAGCAGCTTAGACGGAGCCTACGAGCAGTACTTC. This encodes CASSLDGAYEQYF.

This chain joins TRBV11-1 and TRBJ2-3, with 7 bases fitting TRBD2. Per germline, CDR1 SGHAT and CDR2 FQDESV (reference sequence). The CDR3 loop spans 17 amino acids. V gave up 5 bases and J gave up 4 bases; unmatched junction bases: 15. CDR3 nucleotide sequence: TGTGCCAGCAGCCCCGGGACTATAAGGTCCGCATCAGATACGCAGTATTTT. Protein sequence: CASSPGTIRSASDTQYF.

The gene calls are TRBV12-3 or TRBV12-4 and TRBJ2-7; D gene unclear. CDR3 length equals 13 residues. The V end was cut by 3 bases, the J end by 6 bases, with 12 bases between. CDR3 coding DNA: TGTGCCAGCAGTTTTGGGTCAAACCTCGAGCAGTACTTC. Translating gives CASSFGSNLEQYF.

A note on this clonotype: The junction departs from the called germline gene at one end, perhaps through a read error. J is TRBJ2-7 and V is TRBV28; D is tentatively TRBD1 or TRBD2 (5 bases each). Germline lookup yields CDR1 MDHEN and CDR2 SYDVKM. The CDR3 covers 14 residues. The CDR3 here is CASSLIRDAYGQYF. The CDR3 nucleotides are TGTGCCAGCAGTTTAATCAGGGACGCCTACGGGCAGTATTTC.

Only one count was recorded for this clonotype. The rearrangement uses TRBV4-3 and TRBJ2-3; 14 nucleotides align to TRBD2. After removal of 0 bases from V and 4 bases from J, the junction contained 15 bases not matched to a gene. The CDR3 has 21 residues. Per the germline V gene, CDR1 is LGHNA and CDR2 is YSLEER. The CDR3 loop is CASSQELPAGTSGGESDTQYF. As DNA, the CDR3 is TGCGCCAGCAGCCAAGAACTACCCGCCGGGACTAGCGGGGGAGAATCAGATACGCAGTATTTT.

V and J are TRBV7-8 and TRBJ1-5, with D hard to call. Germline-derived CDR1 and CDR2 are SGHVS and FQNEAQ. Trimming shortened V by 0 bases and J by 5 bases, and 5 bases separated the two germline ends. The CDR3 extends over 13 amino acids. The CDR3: CASSLAQYQPQHF. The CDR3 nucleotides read TGTGCCAGCAGCTTAGCGCAATATCAGCCCCAGCATTTT.

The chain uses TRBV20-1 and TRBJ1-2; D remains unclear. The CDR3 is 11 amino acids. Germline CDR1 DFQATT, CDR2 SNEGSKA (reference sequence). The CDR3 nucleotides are TGCAGCGCACGTGGTAGCTATGGCTACACCTTC. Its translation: CSARGSYGYTF.

CDR3 sequence: CASSRGQGNEKLFF. CDR3 in DNA: TGTGCCAGCAGTAGGGGACAGGGGAATGAAAAACTGTTTTTT. The rearrangement joins TRBV12-3 or TRBV12-4 to TRBJ1-4; 10 bases match TRBD1. The CDR3 extends over 14 amino acids. Trimming at V came to 5 bases and at J to 5 bases, leaving 2 bases not matched to a gene.

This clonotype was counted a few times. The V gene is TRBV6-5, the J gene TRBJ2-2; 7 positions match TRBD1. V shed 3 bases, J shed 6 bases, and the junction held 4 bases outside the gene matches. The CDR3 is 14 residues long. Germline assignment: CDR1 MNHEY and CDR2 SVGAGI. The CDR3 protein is CASSYSQGAGELFF. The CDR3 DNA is TGTGCCAGCAGTTATAGTCAGGGGGCCGGGGAGCTGTTTTTT.

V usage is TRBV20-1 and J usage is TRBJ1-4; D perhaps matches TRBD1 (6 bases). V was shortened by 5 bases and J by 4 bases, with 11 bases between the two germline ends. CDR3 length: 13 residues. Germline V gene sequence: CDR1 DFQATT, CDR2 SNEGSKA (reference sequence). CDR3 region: CSAPSRGNEKLFF. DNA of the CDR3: TGCAGTGCTCCGAGCAGGGGTAATGAAAAACTGTTTTTT.

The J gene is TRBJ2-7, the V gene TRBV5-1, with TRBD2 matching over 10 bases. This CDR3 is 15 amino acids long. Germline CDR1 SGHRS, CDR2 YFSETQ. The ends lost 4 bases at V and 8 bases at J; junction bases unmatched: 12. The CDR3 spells CASSLSGLAGDKQYF. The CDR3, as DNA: TGCGCCAGCAGCCTCTCGGGCCTAGCGGGAGATAAGCAGTACTTC.

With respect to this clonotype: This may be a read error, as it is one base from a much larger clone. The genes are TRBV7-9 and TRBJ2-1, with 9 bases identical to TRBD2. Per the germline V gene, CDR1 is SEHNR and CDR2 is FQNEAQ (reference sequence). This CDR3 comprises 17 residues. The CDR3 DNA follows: TGTGCCAGCAGCTTAAATGGACTAGCGAACTCCTACAATGGGCAGTTCTTC. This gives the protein CASSLNGLANSYNGQFF.

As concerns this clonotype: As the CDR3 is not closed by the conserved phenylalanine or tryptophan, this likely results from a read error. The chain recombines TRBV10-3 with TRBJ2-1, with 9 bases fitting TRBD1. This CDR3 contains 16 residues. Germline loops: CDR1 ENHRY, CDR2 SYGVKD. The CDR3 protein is CTISESIGTGRNEQFI. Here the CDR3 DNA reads TGTACCATCAGTGAGTCGATAGGGACAGGGAGGAATGAGCAGTTCATC.

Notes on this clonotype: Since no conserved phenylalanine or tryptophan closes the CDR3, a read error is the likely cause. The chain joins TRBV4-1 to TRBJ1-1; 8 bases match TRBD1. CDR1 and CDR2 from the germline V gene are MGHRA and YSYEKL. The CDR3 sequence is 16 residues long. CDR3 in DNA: TGTGCCAGCAGCCAGACACAGGGGGTAGGGGACACTGAAGCTTTCATT. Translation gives CASSQTQGVGDTEAFI.